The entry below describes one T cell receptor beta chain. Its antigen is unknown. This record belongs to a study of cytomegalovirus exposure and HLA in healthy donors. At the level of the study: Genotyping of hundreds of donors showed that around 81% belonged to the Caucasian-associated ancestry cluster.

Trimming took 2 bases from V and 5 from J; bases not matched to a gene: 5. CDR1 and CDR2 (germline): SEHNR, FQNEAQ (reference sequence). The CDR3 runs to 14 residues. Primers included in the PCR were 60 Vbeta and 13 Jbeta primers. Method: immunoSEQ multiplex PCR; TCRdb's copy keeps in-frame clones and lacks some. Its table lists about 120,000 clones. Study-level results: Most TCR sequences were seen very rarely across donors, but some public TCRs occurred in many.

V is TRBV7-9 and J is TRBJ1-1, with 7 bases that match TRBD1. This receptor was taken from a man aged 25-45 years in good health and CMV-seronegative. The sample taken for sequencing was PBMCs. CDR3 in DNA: TGTGCCAGCAGCTTACGATCCAGGGGGACTGAAGCTTTCTTT. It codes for CASSLRSRGTEAFF. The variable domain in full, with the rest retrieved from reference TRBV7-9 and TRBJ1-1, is DTGVSQNPRHKITKRGQNVTFRCDPISEHNRLYWYRQTLGQGPEFLTYFQNEAQLEKSRLLSDRFSAERPKGSFSTLEIQRTEQGDSAMYLCASSLRSRGTEAFFGQGTRLTVV.